These T cell receptor beta chains were read from a single sample in a study of blood T cell repertoires in COVID-19. Produced via immunoSEQ multiplex PCR; TCRdb's table is partial and in-frame only. The sample yields approximately 210,000 clones, around 85% seen once. Sequenced sample: peripheral blood. The receptors were gathered from a human donor in a cohort sampled during active COVID-19. Both conserved end residues are part of each CDR3. The order of the fields is V gene, clone size, CDR3 length, D gene, J gene, CDR3 DNA, CDR3 protein. A D gene is named only where the DNA matches it firmly. Clone size is shown for a subset of rows, as once, few, many or a class of expanded clone.

>TRBV30|.|13|.|TRBJ1-1
TGTGCCTGGAGTCGGGGGATATACACTGAAGCTTTCTTT
CAWSRGIYTEAFF
>TRBV24-1|.|13|TRBD1|TRBJ1-2
TGTGCCACCAGTTTGACAGGGACCTATGGCTACACCTTC
CATSLTGTYGYTF
>TRBV6-6|.|14|TRBD1|TRBJ1-5
TGTGCCAGCAGCAGGACAGGTGGCAATCAGCCCCAGCATTTT
CASSRTGGNQPQHF
>TRBV30|once|12|.|TRBJ1-5
TGTGCCTGGAGTGTACAGGAAAGCCCCCAGCATTTT
CAWSVQESPQHF
>TRBV9|few|16|TRBD2|TRBJ2-1
TGTGCCAGCAGTGGGGAGACTAGCGGGTTTTACAATGAGCAGTTCTTC
CASSGETSGFYNEQFF
>TRBV18|.|17|TRBD1|TRBJ1-1
TGTGCCAGCTCACCTCCCGGGACAGGGGGCTTGAACACTGAAGCTTTCTTT
CASSPPGTGGLNTEAFF
>TRBV12-5|.|16|TRBD1|TRBJ1-1
TGTGCTAGTGGTTTGGGACCTAGACAGGGGACCACTGAAGCTTTCTTT
CASGLGPRQGTTEAFF
>TRBV6-5|.|16|TRBD1|TRBJ1-2
TGTGCCAGCAGTTACACCCGGACAGGGGGAAGTTATGGCTACACCTTC
CASSYTRTGGSYGYTF
>TRBV6-2/TRBV6-3|.|16|.|TRBJ1-5
TGTGCCAGCAGTTACTCGGGCGGGGGCCACAATCAGCCCCAGCATTTT
CASSYSGGGHNQPQHF
>TRBV4-1|.|16|.|TRBJ2-7
TGCGCCAGCAGCCGGGCAACACAGGGTATTGGCTACGAGCAGTACTTC
CASSRATQGIGYEQYF
>TRBV28|.|18|.|TRBJ1-2
TGTGCCAGCAGTGTCCCCCTTCGAGCGACCGACCGTACCTATGGCTACACCTTC
CASSVPLRATDRTYGYTF